A selection of T cell receptor beta chains follows, all from one sample in a study of long-term antiretroviral therapy in people with HIV. Profiling relied on immunoSEQ multiplex PCR, and the TCRdb table lists in-frame clones only, not all of them. The repertoire includes about 23,000 clones, more than 65% of them detected once, and 5% sits in the top ten. The sequences come from unsorted PBMCs, collected 0.3 years after starting antiretroviral therapy. The source of these receptors is a man in his fifties or sixties with HIV. Both conserved end residues are part of each CDR3. D genes are given only for firm matches. Clone size, where shown, is once, few, many, or a class for clones that have expanded.

J gene: TRBJ1-5; D gene: .; V gene: TRBV2; clone size: few; CDR3 DNA: TGTGCCAGCAGTGTTCGGGGGAGCAATCAGCCCCAGCATTTT; CDR3 protein: CASSVRGSNQPQHF
J gene: TRBJ2-7; D gene: .; V gene: TRBV7-9; clone size: once; CDR3 DNA: TGTGCCAGCAGCCATACGGGGGGCAAATACGAGCAGTACTTC; CDR3 protein: CASSHTGGKYEQYF
J gene: TRBJ1-4; D gene: TRBD1; V gene: TRBV5-1; clone size: once; CDR3 DNA: TGCGCCAGCAGCGGGACAGGGAGTAATGAAAAACTGTTTTTT; CDR3 protein: CASSGTGSNEKLFF
J gene: TRBJ2-1; D gene: TRBD1; V gene: TRBV7-3; clone size: .; CDR3 DNA: TGTGCCAGCAGCTTGGGACAGGGGGCGGGTGAGCAGTTCTTC; CDR3 protein: CASSLGQGAGEQFF
J gene: TRBJ2-3; D gene: TRBD2; V gene: TRBV19; clone size: .; CDR3 DNA: TGTGCCAGTAGTATCGGTCTAGCGGGAGGATCAGATACGCAGTATTTT; CDR3 protein: CASSIGLAGGSDTQYF
J gene: TRBJ1-4; D gene: .; V gene: TRBV7-2; clone size: .; CDR3 DNA: TGTGCCAGCAGCCAAAGGGTAGAGGGGAGTGAAAAACTGTTTTTT; CDR3 protein: CASSQRVEGSEKLFF
J gene: TRBJ2-7; D gene: .; V gene: TRBV10-3; clone size: few; CDR3 DNA: TGTGCCATCAGTGGCGCTGTATCCTACGAGCAGTACTTC; CDR3 protein: CAISGAVSYEQYF
J gene: TRBJ1-5; D gene: .; V gene: TRBV7-2; clone size: .; CDR3 DNA: TGTGCCAGCAGCTTAAGTAGCAATCAGCCCCAGCATTTT; CDR3 protein: CASSLSSNQPQHF
J gene: TRBJ2-3; D gene: .; V gene: TRBV7-8; clone size: .; CDR3 DNA: TGTGCCAGCAGCTTCCGGCGGAACGTGAATACGCAGTATTTT; CDR3 protein: CASSFRRNVNTQYF
J gene: TRBJ1-3; D gene: .; V gene: TRBV4-3; clone size: .; CDR3 DNA: TGCGCCAGCAGCCAAGATTCGGGGGGCTCTGGAAACACCATATATTTT; CDR3 protein: CASSQDSGGSGNTIYF
J gene: TRBJ1-5; D gene: .; V gene: TRBV27; clone size: few; CDR3 DNA: TGTGCCAGCAGTTTCAGGGTGGATCAGCCCCAGCATTTT; CDR3 protein: CASSFRVDQPQHF
J gene: TRBJ1-4; D gene: TRBD1; V gene: TRBV5-1; clone size: .; CDR3 DNA: TGCGCCAGCAGCCTGATTTCGGGACAGACTAATGAAAAACTGTTTTTT; CDR3 protein: CASSLISGQTNEKLFF
J gene: TRBJ1-1; D gene: TRBD1; V gene: TRBV6-5; clone size: .; CDR3 DNA: TGTGCCAGCAGTTACCTAGTGACAGGGGCGAACACTGAAGCTTTCTTT; CDR3 protein: CASSYLVTGANTEAFF
J gene: TRBJ1-2; D gene: .; V gene: TRBV7-6; clone size: .; CDR3 DNA: TGTGCCAGCAGCTTAGGGGCGTCCGGCTATGGCTACACCTTC; CDR3 protein: CASSLGASGYGYTF
J gene: TRBJ2-7; D gene: TRBD2; V gene: TRBV28; clone size: .; CDR3 DNA: TGTGCCAGCAGCGCTAGCGGGAGTAATTACGAGCAGTACTTC; CDR3 protein: CASSASGSNYEQYF
J gene: TRBJ1-1; D gene: .; V gene: TRBV4-3; clone size: .; CDR3 DNA: TGCGCCAGCAGCCAAGATTCGGGGGGCGAAACTGAAGCTTTCTTT; CDR3 protein: CASSQDSGGETEAFF
J gene: TRBJ2-7; D gene: .; V gene: TRBV6-5; clone size: .; CDR3 DNA: TGTGCCAGCAAGGGTCAAAGCTCCTACGAGCAGTACTTC; CDR3 protein: CASKGQSSYEQYF
J gene: TRBJ2-2; D gene: .; V gene: TRBV27; clone size: .; CDR3 DNA: TGTGCCAGCAGTACAATGACCTTTTCCGGCAGGGGGGCGAACACCGGGGAGCTGTTTTTT; CDR3 protein: CASSTMTFSGRGANTGELFF
J gene: TRBJ2-6; D gene: .; V gene: TRBV5-6; clone size: .; CDR3 DNA: TGTGCCAGCAGCTTCGGGGGCTCTGGGGCCAACGTCCTGACTTTC; CDR3 protein: CASSFGGSGANVLTF
J gene: TRBJ2-7; D gene: .; V gene: TRBV27; clone size: .; CDR3 DNA: TGTGCCAGCAGTTTATCGGGGTACGAGCAGTACTTC; CDR3 protein: CASSLSGYEQYF
J gene: TRBJ1-3; D gene: .; V gene: TRBV28; clone size: .; CDR3 DNA: TGTGCCAGCAGATGGAGGGGGTCCGGGGGAAACACCATATATTTT; CDR3 protein: CASRWRGSGGNTIYF
J gene: TRBJ1-1; D gene: .; V gene: TRBV6-5; clone size: .; CDR3 DNA: TGTGCCAGCAGTTACGGGGAATCAAGATCTGAAGCTTTCTTT; CDR3 protein: CASSYGESRSEAFF
J gene: TRBJ2-3; D gene: .; V gene: TRBV5-1; clone size: .; CDR3 DNA: TGCGCCAGCAGCTTGGAAGGGGATACGCAGTATTTT; CDR3 protein: CASSLEGDTQYF
J gene: TRBJ1-5; D gene: TRBD1; V gene: TRBV6-6; clone size: .; CDR3 DNA: TGTGCCAGCAGTTCCGGGACAGGGTACAATCAGCCCCAGCATTTT; CDR3 protein: CASSSGTGYNQPQHF
J gene: TRBJ1-4; D gene: TRBD1; V gene: TRBV19; clone size: .; CDR3 DNA: TGTGCCAGTAGCCATACAGGGGGCTTTACTAATGAAAAACTGTTTTTT; CDR3 protein: CASSHTGGFTNEKLFF
J gene: TRBJ1-2; D gene: .; V gene: TRBV19; clone size: few; CDR3 DNA: TGTGCCAGTAGTATCCCCCTCGGCGGCTACACCTTC; CDR3 protein: CASSIPLGGYTF
J gene: TRBJ1-1; D gene: TRBD1; V gene: TRBV7-6; clone size: .; CDR3 DNA: TGTGCCAGCAGCCTTAGACAGGGCGTTGACACTGAAGCTTTCTTT; CDR3 protein: CASSLRQGVDTEAFF
J gene: TRBJ1-2; D gene: .; V gene: TRBV19; clone size: once; CDR3 DNA: TGTGCCAGTAGTGTTCCAGGGAAGGGGATTTATGGCTACACCTTC; CDR3 protein: CASSVPGKGIYGYTF
J gene: TRBJ1-5; D gene: TRBD1; V gene: TRBV19; clone size: once; CDR3 DNA: TGTGCCAGTAGTTTGGGGGGACAGGGGGTGTATCAGCCCCAGCATTTT; CDR3 protein: CASSLGGQGVYQPQHF
J gene: TRBJ1-4; D gene: .; V gene: TRBV29-1; clone size: .; CDR3 DNA: TGCAGCGTTGAATTACAGGGTAGCGAAAAACTGTTTTTT; CDR3 protein: CSVELQGSEKLFF
J gene: TRBJ2-5; D gene: TRBD1; V gene: TRBV28; clone size: .; CDR3 DNA: TGTGCCAGCAGACGACAGGGGGCGCGGGAGACCCAGTACTTC; CDR3 protein: CASRRQGARETQYF
J gene: TRBJ1-2; D gene: .; V gene: TRBV9; clone size: .; CDR3 DNA: TGTGCCAGCAGCGTAGGTACCGGACATTATGGCTACACCTTC; CDR3 protein: CASSVGTGHYGYTF
J gene: TRBJ2-7; D gene: TRBD1; V gene: TRBV7-9; clone size: .; CDR3 DNA: TGTGCCAGCAGCTCTTCCAGGGGGTACGAGCAGTACTTC; CDR3 protein: CASSSSRGYEQYF
J gene: TRBJ1-2; D gene: TRBD1; V gene: TRBV4-1; clone size: .; CDR3 DNA: TGCGCCAGCAGCCAAGTCGCAGGGGGGAACTATGGCTACACCTTC; CDR3 protein: CASSQVAGGNYGYTF
J gene: TRBJ1-2; D gene: .; V gene: TRBV7-9; clone size: .; CDR3 DNA: TGTGCCAGCAGCTTAGCTTATCCGATAAGGACAGATCCCCTCTACGGCTACACCTTC; CDR3 protein: CASSLAYPIRTDPLYGYTF
J gene: TRBJ2-1; D gene: .; V gene: TRBV11-3; clone size: .; CDR3 DNA: TGTGCCAGCAGCATTTTACGGGGTTACAATGAGCAGTTCTTC; CDR3 protein: CASSILRGYNEQFF
J gene: TRBJ2-5; D gene: .; V gene: TRBV27; clone size: .; CDR3 DNA: TGTGCCAGCAGTTTTTTCAGGGATTCCCTCCAAGAGACCCAGTACTTC; CDR3 protein: CASSFFRDSLQETQYF
J gene: TRBJ2-2; D gene: TRBD1; V gene: TRBV7-3; clone size: .; CDR3 DNA: TGTGCCAGCAGCAGAGGACAGGGTACGAACACCGGGGAGCTGTTTTTT; CDR3 protein: CASSRGQGTNTGELFF
J gene: TRBJ2-3; D gene: TRBD1; V gene: TRBV11-2; clone size: .; CDR3 DNA: TGTGCCAGCAGCTTAGATCCAGGGGGCCTTACAGATACGCAGTATTTT; CDR3 protein: CASSLDPGGLTDTQYF
J gene: TRBJ2-2; D gene: TRBD1; V gene: TRBV7-9; clone size: .; CDR3 DNA: TGTGCCAGCAGCTACCAGGGGGCCTGGGACGGGGAGCTGTTTTTT; CDR3 protein: CASSYQGAWDGELFF
J gene: TRBJ2-7; D gene: .; V gene: TRBV27; clone size: .; CDR3 DNA: TGTGCCAGCGTAGGGGGGGGAGGGACCCCCTACGAGCAGTACTTC; CDR3 protein: CASVGGGGTPYEQYF
J gene: TRBJ2-7; D gene: .; V gene: TRBV5-6; clone size: .; CDR3 DNA: TGTGCCAGCAGCCCCCGAAAAGGGCCCCAAGGATTCGACGAGCAGTACTTC; CDR3 protein: CASSPRKGPQGFDEQYF
J gene: TRBJ2-7; D gene: TRBD2; V gene: TRBV28; clone size: .; CDR3 DNA: TGTGCCAGCAGGGGGAGCGGGGAGGGCCACGAGCAGTACTTC; CDR3 protein: CASRGSGEGHEQYF